This TCR beta chain was captured in a study of shared clonotypes between healthy human individuals. V shed 5 bases, J shed 1 base, and the junction held 6 bases outside the gene matches. This CDR3 spans 15 amino acids. From germline, CDR1 is SGHVS and CDR2 FQNEAQ. Study conclusions and caveats: Donor clonotype sharing was expected to depend on sequencing depth.

Note on this clone: Its antigen is still unknown.

The method was immunoSEQ multiplex PCR; TCRdb's version includes in-frame clones alone and lacks a portion of them. The data show roughly 2,300,000 clones, about nine tenths seen once. V and J are TRBV7-8 and TRBJ2-3, with 7 positions matching TRBD2. This clonotype was sampled from a man aged 18 to 35 in good health. Some clones in this sample may be carry-over from other donors' samples. Sequenced: naive CD4+ T cells from PBMCs. The subset denotes: CD45RA+ positively selected. CDR3 sequence reads: CASSPKAGRTDTQYF. CDR3 sequence (DNA): TGTGCCAGCAGCCCGAAAGCGGGACGCACAGATACGCAGTATTTT.